The 11 T cell receptor beta chains listed next were all sequenced from one sample in a study of blood T cell repertoires in COVID-19. Only in-frame clones appear in the TCRdb table, and some are missing; sequencing was by immunoSEQ multiplex PCR. This table has some 270,000 clones, approximately 85% appearing once. The specimen was PBMCs or T cells enriched from blood (not recorded which). Receptors originate from a woman aged 50 to 60 with acute COVID-19.

The chain has TRBV6-5 and TRBJ1-1; 8 positions match TRBD1. The junction had 6 bases not matched to a gene; V was cut back by 4 bases and J by 2 bases. The CDR3 covers 15 residues. Germline CDR1 MNHEY, CDR2 SVGAGI. CDR3 in amino acids: CASSSADRVNTEAFF. The CDR3 bases are TGTGCCAGCAGTTCCGCGGACAGGGTCAACACTGAAGCTTTCTTT.

The V gene is TRBV14, the J gene TRBJ2-5; D ambiguous. This CDR3 is built from 16 residues. The V and J ends lost 4 bases and 2 bases respectively, with 17 bases between them. Germline V gives CDR1 SGHDN, CDR2 FVKESK. CDR3: CASSRDERSLQETQYF. DNA for the CDR3: TGTGCCAGCAGCCGAGACGAGAGGAGCTTACAAGAGACCCAGTACTTC.

This chain uses TRBV9 with TRBJ2-6; weak D call: TRBD1 (6 bases). Germline values: CDR1 SGDLS, CDR2 YYNGEE. This CDR3 is 18 amino acids long. The germline V and J ends were trimmed by 4 bases and 0 bases, with 17 bases remaining between them. The DNA of the CDR3 is TGTGCCAGCAGCCCAAGACAGGATCCGATCTCTGGGGCCAACGTCCTGACTTTC. Translation gives CASSPRQDPISGANVLTF.

V gene TRBV19 combines with J gene TRBJ1-4; D perhaps matches TRBD1 (5 bases). Trimming removed 4 bases from V and 2 bases from J, with 8 bases in between. The germline gives CDR1 LNHDA, CDR2 SQIVND (reference sequence). This CDR3 is built from 14 residues. CDR3 residues: CASSKTETNEKLFF. The DNA for the CDR3 is TGTGCCAGTAGTAAGACAGAGACTAATGAAAAACTGTTTTTT.

V and J are TRBV9 and TRBJ1-1, with D hard to call. Germline V gene sequence: CDR1 SGDLS, CDR2 YYNGEE. Trimming removed 3 bases at V and 1 base at J, with 10 bases between. The CDR3 runs to 14 residues. CDR3 sequence reads: CASSAGLWNTEAFF. The CDR3 DNA reads TGTGCCAGCAGCGCCGGACTGTGGAACACTGAAGCTTTCTTT.

This chain joins TRBV5-1 and TRBJ2-7, with TRBD1 matching 8 bases. The germline CDR1 and CDR2 sequences are SGHRS and YFSETQ. V trimming: 0 bases; J trimming: 5 bases; junction bases outside the gene matches: 10. This CDR3 is built from 16 residues. CDR3 sequence (DNA): TGCGCCAGCAGCTTGGTTTCGGCAGGGGGCGCGGACGAGCAGTACTTC. It is translated as CASSLVSAGGADEQYF.

This chain uses TRBV18 with TRBJ2-2, with 8 bases identical to TRBD2. The germline CDR1 and CDR2 sequences are KGHSH and LQKENI. This CDR3 contains 16 residues. The V segment lost 6 bases and the J segment 1 base; nucleotides outside the gene matches: 7. CDR3 region: CASSPTLAGNTGELFF. The CDR3 nucleotides read TGTGCCAGCTCCCCTACCCTAGCGGGGAACACCGGGGAGCTGTTTTTT.

This chain connects TRBV11-2 to TRBJ2-5, with TRBD2 identical over 13 bases. CDR1 and CDR2 (germline): SGHAT, FQNNGV. Losses at the gene ends were 5 bases for V and 2 bases for J; bases not matched to a gene: 8. The CDR3 contains 17 residues. In nucleotides, the CDR3 is TGTGCCAGCAGCCCTCGACTAGCGGGGGGATGGCAAGAGACCCAGTACTTC. Amino acid sequence: CASSPRLAGGWQETQYF.

The genes are TRBV5-4 and TRBJ2-1; D unresolved. The CDR3 runs 15 residues. V shed 1 base and J shed 4 bases, with 12 bases lying between them. Germline V gene data show CDR1 as SGHNT and CDR2 as YYREEE (reference sequence). The CDR3 loop reads CASSLRQDSYNEQFF. The CDR3 DNA follows: TGTGCCAGCAGCTTGAGGCAGGATTCTTACAATGAGCAGTTCTTC.

This clone was counted a single time. The gene calls are TRBV24-1 and TRBJ1-2; the D is unclear. Trimming removed 5 bases at V and 3 bases at J, with 3 bases between. Per the germline V gene, CDR1 is KGHDR and CDR2 is SFDVKD. The CDR3 runs 11 residues. In nucleotides, the CDR3 is TGTGCCACCAGTGCTGACTATGGCTACACCTTC. Translating it yields CATSADYGYTF.

The rearrangement joins TRBV7-9 to TRBJ2-1; 9 nucleotides match TRBD2. Trimming took 1 base from V and 1 from J; bases not matched to a gene: 2. Germline values: CDR1 SEHNR, CDR2 FQNEAQ (reference sequence). The CDR3 is 16 amino acids. CDR3 sequence: CASSLGAGGSYNEQFF. Written as DNA, the CDR3 is TGTGCCAGCAGCTTAGGCGCGGGGGGGTCCTACAATGAGCAGTTCTTC.